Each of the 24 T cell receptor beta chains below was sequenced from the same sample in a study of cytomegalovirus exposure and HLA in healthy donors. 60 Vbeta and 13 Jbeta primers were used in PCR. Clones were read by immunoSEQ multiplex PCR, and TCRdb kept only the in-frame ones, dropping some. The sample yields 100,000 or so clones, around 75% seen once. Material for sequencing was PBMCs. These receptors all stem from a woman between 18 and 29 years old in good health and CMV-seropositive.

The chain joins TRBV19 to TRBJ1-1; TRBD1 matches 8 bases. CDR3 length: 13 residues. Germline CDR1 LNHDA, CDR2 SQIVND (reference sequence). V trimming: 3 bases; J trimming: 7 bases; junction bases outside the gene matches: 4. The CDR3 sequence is CASSIGQGNEAFF. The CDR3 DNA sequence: TGTGCCAGTAGTATCGGACAGGGAAATGAAGCTTTCTTT.

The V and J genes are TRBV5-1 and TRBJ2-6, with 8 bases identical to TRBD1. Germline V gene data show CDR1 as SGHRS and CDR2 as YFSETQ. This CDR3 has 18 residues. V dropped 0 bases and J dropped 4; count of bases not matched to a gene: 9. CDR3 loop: CASSLAPGGASGANVLTF. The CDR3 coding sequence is TGCGCCAGCAGCTTGGCCCCAGGGGGCGCGTCAGGGGCCAACGTCCTGACTTTC.

CDR3 in DNA: TGTGCCAGCAGCGTAGGGGGGACAGCCTCCTACGAGCAGTACTTC. Translating it yields CASSVGGTASYEQYF. This sequence joins TRBV9 and TRBJ2-7; 7 bases align to TRBD1. Germline V CDR1 and CDR2: SGDLS, YYNGEE. J was trimmed by 0 bases and V by 0 bases; bases with no gene match: 3. This CDR3 is built from 15 residues.

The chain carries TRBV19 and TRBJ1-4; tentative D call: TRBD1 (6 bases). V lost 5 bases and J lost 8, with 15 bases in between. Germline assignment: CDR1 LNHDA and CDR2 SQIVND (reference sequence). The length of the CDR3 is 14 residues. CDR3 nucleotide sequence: TGTGCCAGTAGTCCAGGGGATTTCGGCGAAAAACTGTTTTTT. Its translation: CASSPGDFGEKLFF.

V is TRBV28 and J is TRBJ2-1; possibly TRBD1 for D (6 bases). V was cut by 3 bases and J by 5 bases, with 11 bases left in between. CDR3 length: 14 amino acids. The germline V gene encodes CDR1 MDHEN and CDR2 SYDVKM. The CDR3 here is CASSFPDRDNEQFF. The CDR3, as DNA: TGTGCCAGCAGTTTCCCGGACAGAGACAATGAGCAGTTCTTC.

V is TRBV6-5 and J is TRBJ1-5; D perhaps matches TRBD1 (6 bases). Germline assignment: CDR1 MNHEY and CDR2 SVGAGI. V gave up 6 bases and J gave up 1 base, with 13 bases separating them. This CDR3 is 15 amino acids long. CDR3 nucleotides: TGTGCCAGCAGGGAACAGGGTATAAGCAATCAGCCCCAGCATTTT. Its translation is CASREQGISNQPQHF.

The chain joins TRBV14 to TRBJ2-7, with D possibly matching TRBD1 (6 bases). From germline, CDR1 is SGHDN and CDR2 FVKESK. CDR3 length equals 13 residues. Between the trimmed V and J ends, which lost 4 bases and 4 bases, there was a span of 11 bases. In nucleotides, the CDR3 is TGTGCCAGCAGCCCCTGGACAGTTTACGAGCAGTACTTC. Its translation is CASSPWTVYEQYF.

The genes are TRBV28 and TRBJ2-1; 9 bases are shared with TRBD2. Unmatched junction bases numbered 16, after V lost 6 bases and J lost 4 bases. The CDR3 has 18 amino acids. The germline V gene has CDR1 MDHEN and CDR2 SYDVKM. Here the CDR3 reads CASSHPAGGALRYNEQFF. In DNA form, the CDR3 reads TGTGCCAGCAGCCACCCGGCGGGAGGGGCCTTGAGATACAATGAGCAGTTCTTC. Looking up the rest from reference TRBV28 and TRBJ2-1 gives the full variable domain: DVKVTQSSRYLVKRTGEKVFLECVQDMDHENMFWYRQDPGLGLRLIYFSYDVKMKEKGDIPEGYSVSREKKERFSLILESASTNQTSMYLCASSHPAGGALRYNEQFFGPGTRLTVL.

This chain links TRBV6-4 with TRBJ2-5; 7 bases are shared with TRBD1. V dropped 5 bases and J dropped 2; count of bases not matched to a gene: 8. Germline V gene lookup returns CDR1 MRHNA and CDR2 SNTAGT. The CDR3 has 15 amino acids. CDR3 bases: TGTGCCAGCAGTCCTTCGACAGGGACACAAGAGACCCAGTACTTC. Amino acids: CASSPSTGTQETQYF.

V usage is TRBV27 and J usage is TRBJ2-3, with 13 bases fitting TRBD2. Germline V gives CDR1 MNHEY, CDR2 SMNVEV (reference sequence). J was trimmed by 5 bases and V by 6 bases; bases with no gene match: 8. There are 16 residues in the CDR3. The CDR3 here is CASRRGLAGEVDTQYF. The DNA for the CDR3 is TGTGCCAGCAGGCGCGGACTAGCGGGAGAGGTAGATACGCAGTATTTT.

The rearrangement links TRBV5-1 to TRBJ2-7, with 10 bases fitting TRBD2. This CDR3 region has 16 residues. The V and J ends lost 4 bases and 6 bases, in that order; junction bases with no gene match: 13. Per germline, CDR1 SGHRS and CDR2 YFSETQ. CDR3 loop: CASSPEGLASTSEQYF. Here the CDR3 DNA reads TGCGCCAGCAGCCCAGAGGGACTAGCGTCGACGAGCGAGCAGTACTTC.

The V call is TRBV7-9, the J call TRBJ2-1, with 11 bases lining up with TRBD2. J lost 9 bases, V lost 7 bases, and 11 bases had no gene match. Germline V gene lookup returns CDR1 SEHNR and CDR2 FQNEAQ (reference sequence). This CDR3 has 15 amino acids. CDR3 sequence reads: CASTAPLAGGGEQFF. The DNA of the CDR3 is TGTGCCAGCACCGCCCCCCTAGCGGGAGGTGGTGAGCAGTTCTTC.

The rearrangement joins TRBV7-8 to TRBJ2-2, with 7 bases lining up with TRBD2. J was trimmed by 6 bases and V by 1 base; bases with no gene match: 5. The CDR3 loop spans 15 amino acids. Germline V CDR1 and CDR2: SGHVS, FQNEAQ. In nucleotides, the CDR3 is TGTGCCAGCAGCTTAGGGGAGGGTTGGGCCGGGGAGCTGTTTTTT. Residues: CASSLGEGWAGELFF.

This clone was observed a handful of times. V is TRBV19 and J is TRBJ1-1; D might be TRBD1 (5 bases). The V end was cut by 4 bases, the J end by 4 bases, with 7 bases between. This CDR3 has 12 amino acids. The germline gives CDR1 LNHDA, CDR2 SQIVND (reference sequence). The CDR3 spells CASSRGVTEAFF. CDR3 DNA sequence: TGTGCCAGTAGTAGGGGGGTCACTGAAGCTTTCTTT. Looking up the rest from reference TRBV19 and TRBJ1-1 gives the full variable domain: DGGITQSPKYLFRKEGQNVTLSCEQNLNHDAMYWYRQDPGQGLRLIYYSQIVNDFQKGDIAEGYSVSREKKESFPLTVTSAQKNPTAFYLCASSRGVTEAFFGQGTRLTVV.

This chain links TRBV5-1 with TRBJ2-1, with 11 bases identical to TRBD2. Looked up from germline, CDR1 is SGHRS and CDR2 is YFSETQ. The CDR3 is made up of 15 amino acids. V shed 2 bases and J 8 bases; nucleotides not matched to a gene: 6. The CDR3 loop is CASSFTSGSTHEQFF. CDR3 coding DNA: TGCGCCAGCAGCTTTACTAGCGGGAGTACTCATGAGCAGTTCTTC. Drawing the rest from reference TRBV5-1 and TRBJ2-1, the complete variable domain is KAGVTQTPRYLIKTRGQQVTLSCSPISGHRSVSWYQQTPGQGLQFLFEYFSETQRNKGNFPGRFSGRQFSNSRSEMNVSTLELGDSALYLCASSFTSGSTHEQFFGPGTRLTVL.

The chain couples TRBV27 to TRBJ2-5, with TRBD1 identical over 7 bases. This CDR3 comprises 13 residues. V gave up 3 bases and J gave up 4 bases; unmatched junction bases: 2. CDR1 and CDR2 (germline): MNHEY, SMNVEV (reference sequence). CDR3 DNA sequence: TGTGCCAGCAGTTTGGGACAGTTAGAGACCCAGTACTTC. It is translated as CASSLGQLETQYF.

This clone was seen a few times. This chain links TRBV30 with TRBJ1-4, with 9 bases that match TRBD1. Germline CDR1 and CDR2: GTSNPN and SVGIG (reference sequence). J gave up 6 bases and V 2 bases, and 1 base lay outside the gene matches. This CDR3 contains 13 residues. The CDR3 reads CAWSTGGYEKLFF. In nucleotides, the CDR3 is TGTGCCTGGAGTACAGGGGGCTATGAAAAACTGTTTTTT.

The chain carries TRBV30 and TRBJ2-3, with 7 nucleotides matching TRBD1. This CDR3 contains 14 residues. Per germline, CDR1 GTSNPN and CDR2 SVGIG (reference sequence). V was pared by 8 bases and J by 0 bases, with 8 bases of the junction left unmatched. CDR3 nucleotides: TGTGCCAGCCACAGGGGCGAGAGCACAGATACGCAGTATTTT. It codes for CASHRGESTDTQYF.

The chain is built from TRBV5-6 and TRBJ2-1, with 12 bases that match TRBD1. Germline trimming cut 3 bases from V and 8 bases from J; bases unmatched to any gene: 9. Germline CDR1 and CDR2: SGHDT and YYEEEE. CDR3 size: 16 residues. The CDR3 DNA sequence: TGTGCCAGCAGCTATGAGGGACAGGGGGCTGAGGATGAGCAGTTCTTC. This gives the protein CASSYEGQGAEDEQFF.

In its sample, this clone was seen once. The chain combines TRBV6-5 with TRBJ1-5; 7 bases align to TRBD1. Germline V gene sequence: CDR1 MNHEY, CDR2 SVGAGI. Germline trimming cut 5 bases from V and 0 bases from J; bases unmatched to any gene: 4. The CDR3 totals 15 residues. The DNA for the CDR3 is TGTGCCAGCAGTAACAGGGGCAATAGCAATCAGCCCCAGCATTTT. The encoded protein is CASSNRGNSNQPQHF.

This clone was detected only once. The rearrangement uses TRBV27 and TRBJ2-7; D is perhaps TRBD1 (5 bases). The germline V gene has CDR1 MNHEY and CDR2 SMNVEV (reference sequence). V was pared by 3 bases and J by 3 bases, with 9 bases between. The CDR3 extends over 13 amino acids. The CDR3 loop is CASSFQGNYEQYF. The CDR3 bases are TGTGCCAGCAGTTTCCAGGGAAACTACGAGCAGTACTTC.

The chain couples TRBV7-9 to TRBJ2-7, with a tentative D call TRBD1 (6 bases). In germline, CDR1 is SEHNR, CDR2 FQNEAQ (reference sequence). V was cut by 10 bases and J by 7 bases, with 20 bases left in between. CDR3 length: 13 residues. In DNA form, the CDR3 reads TGTGCCACCCGAGACTTAAACAGGGATGAGCAGTACTTC. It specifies CATRDLNRDEQYF. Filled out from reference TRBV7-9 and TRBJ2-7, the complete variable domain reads DTGVSQNPRHKITKRGQNVTFRCDPISEHNRLYWYRQTLGQGPEFLTYFQNEAQLEKSRLLSDRFSAERPKGSFSTLEIQRTEQGDSAMYLCATRDLNRDEQYFGPGTRLTVT.

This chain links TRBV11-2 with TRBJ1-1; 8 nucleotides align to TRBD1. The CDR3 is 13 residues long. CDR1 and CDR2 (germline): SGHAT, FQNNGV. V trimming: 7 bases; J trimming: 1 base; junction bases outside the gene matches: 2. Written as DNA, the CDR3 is TGTGCCAGCAACGGACAGGGGAACACTGAAGCTTTCTTT. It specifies CASNGQGNTEAFF.

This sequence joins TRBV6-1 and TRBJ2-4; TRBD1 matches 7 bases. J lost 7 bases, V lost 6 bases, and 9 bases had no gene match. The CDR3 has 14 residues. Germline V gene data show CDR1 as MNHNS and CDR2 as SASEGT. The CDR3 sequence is CASSRGLGGNIQYF. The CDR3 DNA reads TGTGCCAGCAGCCGGGGCTTAGGGGGCAACATTCAGTACTTC.